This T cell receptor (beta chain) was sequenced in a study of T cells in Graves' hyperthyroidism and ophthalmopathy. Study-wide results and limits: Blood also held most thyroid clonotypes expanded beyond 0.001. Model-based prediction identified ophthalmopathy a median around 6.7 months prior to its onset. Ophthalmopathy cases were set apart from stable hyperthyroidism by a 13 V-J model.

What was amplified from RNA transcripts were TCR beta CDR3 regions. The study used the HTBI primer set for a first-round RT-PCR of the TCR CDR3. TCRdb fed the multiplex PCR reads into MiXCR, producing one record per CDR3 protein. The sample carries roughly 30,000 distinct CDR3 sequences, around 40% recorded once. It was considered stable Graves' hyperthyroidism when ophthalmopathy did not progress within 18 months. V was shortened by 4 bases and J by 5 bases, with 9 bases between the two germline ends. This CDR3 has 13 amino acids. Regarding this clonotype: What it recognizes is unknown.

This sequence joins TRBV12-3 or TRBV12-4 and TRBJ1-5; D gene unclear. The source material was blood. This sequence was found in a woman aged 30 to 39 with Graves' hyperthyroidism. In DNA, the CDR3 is TGTGCCAGCAGTTCCGGTTACGATCAGCCCCAGCATTTT. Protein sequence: CASSSGYDQPQHF.